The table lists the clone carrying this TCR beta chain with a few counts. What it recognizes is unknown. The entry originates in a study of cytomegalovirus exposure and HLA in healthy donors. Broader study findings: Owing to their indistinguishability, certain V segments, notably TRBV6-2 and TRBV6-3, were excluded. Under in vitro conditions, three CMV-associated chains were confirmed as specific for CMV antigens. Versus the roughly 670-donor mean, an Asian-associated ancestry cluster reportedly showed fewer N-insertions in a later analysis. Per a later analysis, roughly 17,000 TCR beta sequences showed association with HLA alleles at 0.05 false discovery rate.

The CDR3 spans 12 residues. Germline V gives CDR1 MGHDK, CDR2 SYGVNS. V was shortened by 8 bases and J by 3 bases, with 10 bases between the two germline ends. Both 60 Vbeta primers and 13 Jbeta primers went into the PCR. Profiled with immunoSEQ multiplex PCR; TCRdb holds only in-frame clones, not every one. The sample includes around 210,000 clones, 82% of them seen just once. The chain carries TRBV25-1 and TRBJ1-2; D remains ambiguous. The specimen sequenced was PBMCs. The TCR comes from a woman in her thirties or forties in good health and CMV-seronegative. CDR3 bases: TGTGCCAGCTGGGGAGGTTACTATGGCTACACCTTC. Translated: CASWGGYYGYTF.